This T cell receptor (beta chain) appears in the sequencing data of a study of T cell responses to AZD1222 COVID-19 vaccine. Broader study findings: Only five to seven AZD1222 recipients tested seropositive at baseline. Unmutated variant regions are reportedly targeted by nearly half of spike-specific TCRs. With two AZD1222 doses given, Spike-specific TCR breadth and depth both rose.

The data were produced by immunoSEQ multiplex PCR, yet TCRdb's version contains in-frame clones alone and is incomplete. The table includes around 83,000 clones, about 88% detected once. Notes on this clone: The antigen remains unidentified.

Unmatched junction bases numbered 1, after V lost 0 bases and J lost 0 bases. Germline V lookup: CDR1 MNHEY, CDR2 SVGAGI. The CDR3 runs 15 residues. Source: peripheral blood, taken on day 0 of AZD1222 vaccination. This clonotype was sampled from an adult in good health. V is TRBV6-5 and J is TRBJ2-7; TRBD2 agrees at 8 bases. CDR3 bases: TGTGCCAGCAGTTACTCAACTAGCGGCTCCTACGAGCAGTACTTC. Its protein is CASSYSTSGSYEQYF.